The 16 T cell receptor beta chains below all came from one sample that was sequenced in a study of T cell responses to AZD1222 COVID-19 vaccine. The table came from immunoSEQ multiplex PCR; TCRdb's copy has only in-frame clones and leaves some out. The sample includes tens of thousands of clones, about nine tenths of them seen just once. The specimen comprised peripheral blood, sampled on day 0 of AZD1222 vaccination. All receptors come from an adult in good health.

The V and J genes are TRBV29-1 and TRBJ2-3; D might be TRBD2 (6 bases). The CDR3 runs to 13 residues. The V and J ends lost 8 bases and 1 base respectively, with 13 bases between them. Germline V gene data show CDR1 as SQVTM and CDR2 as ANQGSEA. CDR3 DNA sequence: TGCAGCCTCCGGCGGGGCGGCACAGATACGCAGTATTTT. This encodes CSLRRGGTDTQYF.

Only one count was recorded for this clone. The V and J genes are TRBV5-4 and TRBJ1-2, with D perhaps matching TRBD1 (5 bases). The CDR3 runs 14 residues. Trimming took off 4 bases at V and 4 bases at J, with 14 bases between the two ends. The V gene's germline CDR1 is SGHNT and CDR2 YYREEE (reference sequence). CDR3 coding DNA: TGTGCCAGCAGCCCCATGGTGACAGTCTATGGCTACACCTTC. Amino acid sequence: CASSPMVTVYGYTF.

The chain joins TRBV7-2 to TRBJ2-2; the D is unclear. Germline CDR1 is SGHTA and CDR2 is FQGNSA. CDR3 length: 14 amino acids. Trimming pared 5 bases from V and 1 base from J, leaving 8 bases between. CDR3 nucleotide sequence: TGTGCCAGCAGCCCCGTAAGGAACACCGGGGAGCTGTTTTTT. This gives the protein CASSPVRNTGELFF.

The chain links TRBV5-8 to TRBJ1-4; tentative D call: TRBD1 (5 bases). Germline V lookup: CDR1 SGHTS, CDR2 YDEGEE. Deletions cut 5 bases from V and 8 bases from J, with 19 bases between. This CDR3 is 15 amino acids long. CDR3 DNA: TGTGCCAGCAGTGCGACGGTGAGGGGAGGGGAAAAACTGTTTTTT. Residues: CASSATVRGGEKLFF.

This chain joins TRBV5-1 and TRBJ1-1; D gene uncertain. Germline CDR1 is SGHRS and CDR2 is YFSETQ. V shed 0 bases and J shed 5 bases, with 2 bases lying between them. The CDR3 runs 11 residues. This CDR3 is CASSLETEAFF. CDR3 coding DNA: TGCGCCAGCAGCTTGGAGACTGAAGCTTTCTTT. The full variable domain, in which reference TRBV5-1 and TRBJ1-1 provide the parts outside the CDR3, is KAGVTQTPRYLIKTRGQQVTLSCSPISGHRSVSWYQQTPGQGLQFLFEYFSETQRNKGNFPGRFSGRQFSNSRSEMNVSTLELGDSALYLCASSLETEAFFGQGTRLTVV.

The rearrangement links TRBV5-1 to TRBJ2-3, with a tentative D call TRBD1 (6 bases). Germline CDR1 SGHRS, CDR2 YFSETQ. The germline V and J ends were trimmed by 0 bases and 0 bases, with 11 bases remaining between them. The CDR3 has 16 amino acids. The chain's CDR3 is CASSLGQESSTDTQYF. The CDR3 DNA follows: TGCGCCAGCAGCTTGGGACAGGAATCTAGCACAGATACGCAGTATTTT.

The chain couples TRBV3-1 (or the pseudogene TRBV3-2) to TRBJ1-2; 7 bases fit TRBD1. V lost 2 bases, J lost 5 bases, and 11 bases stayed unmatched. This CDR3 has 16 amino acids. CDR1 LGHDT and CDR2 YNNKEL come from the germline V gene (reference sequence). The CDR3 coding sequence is TGTGCCAGCAGCCAAAGATCGGCAGGGGGGCCGTATGGCTACACCTTC. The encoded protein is CASSQRSAGGPYGYTF.

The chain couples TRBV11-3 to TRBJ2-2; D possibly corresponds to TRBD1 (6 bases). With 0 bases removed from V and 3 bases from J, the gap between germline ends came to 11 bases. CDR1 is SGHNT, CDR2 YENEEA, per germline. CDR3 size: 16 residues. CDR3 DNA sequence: TGTGCCAGCAGCTTAGAAGGGGACAAATACACCGGGGAGCTGTTTTTT. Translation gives CASSLEGDKYTGELFF.

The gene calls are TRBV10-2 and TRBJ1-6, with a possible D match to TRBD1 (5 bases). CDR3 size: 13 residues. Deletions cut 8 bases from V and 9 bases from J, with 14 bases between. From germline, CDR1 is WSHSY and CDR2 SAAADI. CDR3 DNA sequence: TGCGCCAGCGGATTAGCAGGGTCTTCACCCCTCCACTTT. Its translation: CASGLAGSSPLHF.

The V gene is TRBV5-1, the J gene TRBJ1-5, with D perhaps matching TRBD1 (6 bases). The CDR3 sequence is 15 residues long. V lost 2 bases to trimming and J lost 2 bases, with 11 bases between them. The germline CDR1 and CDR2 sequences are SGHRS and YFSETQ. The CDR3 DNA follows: TGCGCCAGCAGCTTAGGACAGAGTCGCAATCAGCCCCAGCATTTT. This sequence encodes CASSLGQSRNQPQHF. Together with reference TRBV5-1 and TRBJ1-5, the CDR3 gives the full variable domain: KAGVTQTPRYLIKTRGQQVTLSCSPISGHRSVSWYQQTPGQGLQFLFEYFSETQRNKGNFPGRFSGRQFSNSRSEMNVSTLELGDSALYLCASSLGQSRNQPQHFGDGTRLSIL.

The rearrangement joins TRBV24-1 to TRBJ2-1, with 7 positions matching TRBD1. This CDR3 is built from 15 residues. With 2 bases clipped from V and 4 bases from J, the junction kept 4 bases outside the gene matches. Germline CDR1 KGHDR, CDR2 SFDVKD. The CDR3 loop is CATSDSGQEYNEQFF. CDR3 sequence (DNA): TGTGCCACCAGTGATTCCGGACAGGAGTACAATGAGCAGTTCTTC.

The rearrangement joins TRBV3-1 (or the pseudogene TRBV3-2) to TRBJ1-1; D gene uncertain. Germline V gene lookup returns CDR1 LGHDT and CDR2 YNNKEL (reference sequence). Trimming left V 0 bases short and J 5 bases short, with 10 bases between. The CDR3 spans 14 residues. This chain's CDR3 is CASSQEGLGTEAFF. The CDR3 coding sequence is TGTGCCAGCAGCCAAGAGGGGTTAGGAACTGAAGCTTTCTTT.

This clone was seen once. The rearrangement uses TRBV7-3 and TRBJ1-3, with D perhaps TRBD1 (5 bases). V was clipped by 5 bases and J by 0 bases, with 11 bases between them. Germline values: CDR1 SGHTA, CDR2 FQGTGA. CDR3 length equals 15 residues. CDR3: CASSPGGSSGNTIYF. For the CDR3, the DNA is TGTGCCAGCAGCCCGGGGGGGAGCTCTGGAAACACCATATATTTT.

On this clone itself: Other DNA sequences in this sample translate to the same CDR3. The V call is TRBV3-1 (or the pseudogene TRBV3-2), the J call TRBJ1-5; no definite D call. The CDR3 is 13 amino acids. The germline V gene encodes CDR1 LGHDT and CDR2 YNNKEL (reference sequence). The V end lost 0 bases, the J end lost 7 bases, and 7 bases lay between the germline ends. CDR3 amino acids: CASSQDRGQPQHF. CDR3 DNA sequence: TGTGCCAGCAGCCAAGATCGGGGACAGCCCCAGCATTTT.

CDR3 bases: TGTGCCAGCAGCTTAGGGGGGGCCGTAATCTATGGCTACACCTTC. It yields the protein CASSLGGAVIYGYTF. The genes are TRBV7-9 and TRBJ1-2, with D possibly being TRBD1 (6 bases). The CDR3 totals 15 residues. Germline CDR1 SEHNR, CDR2 FQNEAQ (reference sequence). Deletions cut 1 base from V and 4 bases from J, with 13 bases between.

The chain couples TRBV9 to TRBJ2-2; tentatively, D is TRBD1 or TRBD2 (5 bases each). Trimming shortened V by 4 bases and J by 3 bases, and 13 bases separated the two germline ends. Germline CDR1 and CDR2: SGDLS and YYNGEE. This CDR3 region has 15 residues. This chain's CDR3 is CASSTGTPHTGELFF. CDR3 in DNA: TGTGCCAGCAGCACTGGGACCCCACACACCGGGGAGCTGTTTTTT.